The rows below give T cell receptor beta chains drawn from one sample of a study of T cell repertoires in cytomegalovirus infection. MiXCR, run by TCRdb on the reads, gives a single entry per CDR3 protein. The table lists about 360,000 distinct CDR3 sequences, around 18% of them singletons. The specimen was PBMCs. Receptor source: a human donor in good health (CMV status not recorded). Some clones in this sample may be carry-over from other donors' samples. The conserved cysteine and the conserved F or W are not part of the CDR3 here.

J gene,V gene,CDR3 protein
TRBJ2-3,TRBV7-2,ASSLVGGRADTQY
TRBJ2-7,TRBV3-1,ASSRGQGANEQY
TRBJ1-2,TRBV2,ASSEGTGLTNYGYT
TRBJ1-2,TRBV29-1,SVSRTGTVYGYT
TRBJ2-1,TRBV7-2,ASSARAGEQF
TRBJ2-5,TRBV2,ASIQDRGETQY
TRBJ2-3,TRBV5-1,ASSLSYSGDTQY
TRBJ2-1,TRBV5-4,ASSLGGAFQNEQF
TRBJ2-7,TRBV11-2,ASSLDYQTYEQY
TRBJ1-1,TRBV4-3,ASSQEMTRFSEAF
TRBJ2-7,TRBV7-8,ASTGGGPRGYEQY
TRBJ1-5,TRBV10-3,AISVEVDQPQH
TRBJ1-4,TRBV7-9,ASSLSLGLGDEKLF
TRBJ2-3,TRBV7-9,ASSSGSLGDTQY
TRBJ1-1,TRBV7-6,ASSSREMNTEAF
TRBJ2-7,TRBV7-6,ASSLALTSGSYEQY
TRBJ1-4,TRBV11-2,ASNLGKGSNEKLF
TRBJ2-7,TRBV7-8,ASSLPPEQY
TRBJ1-2,TRBV5-8,ASSLSTAATNYGYT
TRBJ2-5,TRBV4-3,ASSQAGSAEGTQY
TRBJ2-1,TRBV29-1,SAAGTSESEQF
TRBJ2-3,TRBV19,ASSPRWGRADTQY
TRBJ2-5,TRBV20-1,SATRDSGTQETQY
TRBJ2-7,TRBV29-1,SVEGGVLDEQY
TRBJ1-5,TRBV7-6,ASSPGVDAPQH
TRBJ1-2,TRBV19,ASSSTGVGYT
TRBJ1-1,TRBV7-2,ASSLVPGTNTEAF
TRBJ1-4,TRBV10-3,AIRAGLPKDEKLF
TRBJ2-1,TRBV20-1,SASLDPAADKQF
TRBJ2-3,TRBV19,ASRETGGPAPTQY
TRBJ2-1,TRBV7-6,ASSELAGVDEQF
TRBJ1-5,TRBV5-5,ASSIDSDQPQH
TRBJ1-5,TRBV20-1,SARALPGQGVCCNQPQH
TRBJ1-3,TRBV7-2,ASSLAGLRNTIY
TRBJ1-5,TRBV7-9,ASSSGRRQGLRSDSNQPQH
TRBJ1-4,TRBV14,ASSRQGSGRKLF
TRBJ2-1,TRBV11-2,ASSSPAGSNYNEQF
TRBJ2-1,TRBV12-3/TRBV12-4,ASRSAGASNEQF
TRBJ2-5,TRBV7-2,ASSFQGGIGETQY
TRBJ1-5,TRBV5-1,ASKVASGDQPQH
TRBJ1-6,TRBV6-2/TRBV6-3,ASGGQGRNSPLH
TRBJ1-4,TRBV12-3/TRBV12-4,ASRDRNEKLF
TRBJ1-5,TRBV25-1,ASSEYPPGGRENQPQH
TRBJ2-5,TRBV2,ASGGYQETQY
TRBJ2-1,TRBV19,ASAGLAGYNEQF
TRBJ2-3,TRBV29-1,SVESGPDTQY
TRBJ2-3,TRBV7-6,ASSLSETGGPDTQY
TRBJ2-1,TRBV9,ASSDTGTGPYNEQF
TRBJ2-1,TRBV7-2,ASSPQLVEDNEQF
TRBJ2-7,TRBV23-1,ASPRTGHYEQY
TRBJ2-7,TRBV20-1,SATTSGTGVKEQY
TRBJ1-2,TRBV12-3/TRBV12-4,ASSWTNYGYT
TRBJ2-4,TRBV5-4,ASSFLPGQGAKNIQY
TRBJ1-1,TRBV28,ASSPGRVGQNTEAF
TRBJ1-5,TRBV7-2,ASSLRFSGPQH
TRBJ2-7,TRBV29-1,SVRRDRVGEQY